This T cell receptor beta chain was documented in a study of blood T cell repertoires in COVID-19. Turning to the study itself: T cells, B-cell-depleted T cells, or PBMCs provided the cDNA or gDNA that served as material.

The V end was cut by 0 bases, the J end by 6 bases, with 8 bases between. The CDR3 has 13 residues. Germline CDR1 and CDR2: MNHNY and SVGAGI (reference sequence). Only in-frame clones appear in the TCRdb table, and some are missing; sequencing was by immunoSEQ multiplex PCR. The sample holds about 300,000 clones; around four fifths are singletons and the top ten take approximately 1.2%. This sequence joins TRBV6-6 and TRBJ1-2; D unclear. Sequencing was performed on peripheral blood. The sequence was collected from a woman between 50 and 59 years old with acute or convalescent COVID-19. CDR3 residues: CASSYSRGDGYTF. The DNA for the CDR3 is TGTGCCAGCAGTTACTCGCGGGGAGATGGCTACACCTTC.